The 15 T cell receptor beta chains reported below all come from one sample, sequenced in a study of T cell clonotyping in hematopoietic cell transplantation. Only in-frame clones appear in the TCRdb table, and some are missing; sequencing was by immunoSEQ multiplex PCR. The sample records almost 20,000 clones, 70% to 85% being singletons. Material for sequencing was peripheral blood mononuclear cells. These receptors were collected from a man in his sixties in good health. Some clones in this sample may be carry-over from other donors' samples.

The chain employs TRBV5-8 and TRBJ2-7, with D possibly TRBD1 on 5 matching bases. V was shortened by 3 bases and J by 4 bases, with 14 bases between the two germline ends. Germline V gives CDR1 SGHTS, CDR2 YDEGEE. The CDR3 is 14 amino acids. Written as DNA, the CDR3 is TGTGCCAGCAGCTCGGAATTCAGGGCTTACGAGCAGTACTTC. This translates into CASSSEFRAYEQYF.

This clone appeared a few times. The chain has TRBV4-1 and TRBJ1-1; D unclear. V was clipped by 0 bases and J by 6 bases, with 8 bases between them. CDR3 length: 13 residues. CDR1 is MGHRA and CDR2 is YSYEKL in the germline V gene. The CDR3 DNA is TGCGCCAGCAGCCAAGATACTAGCCCTGAAGCTTTCTTT. The encoded protein is CASSQDTSPEAFF.

This clone is deemed medium-sized (0.01 to 0.1%). The V and J genes are TRBV2 and TRBJ1-5; D is undetermined. Germline V CDR1 and CDR2: SNHLY, FYNNEI. The CDR3 contains 16 residues. Trimming left V 5 bases short and J 0 bases short, with 14 bases between. CDR3 sequence (DNA): TGTGCCAGCAGTCCTCACCCTGGGGATAGCAATCAGCCCCAGCATTTT. Translating it yields CASSPHPGDSNQPQHF. Looking up the rest from reference TRBV2 and TRBJ1-5 gives the full variable domain: EPEVTQTPSHQVTQMGQEVILRCVPISNHLYFYWYRQILGQKVEFLVSFYNNEISEKSEIFDDQFSVERPDGSNFTLKIRSTKLEDSAMYFCASSPHPGDSNQPQHFGDGTRLSIL.

The rearrangement uses TRBV30 and TRBJ1-2, with D tentatively TRBD1 (6 bases). V dropped 2 bases and J dropped 0 bases, with 10 bases sitting between them. The CDR3 totals 14 residues. Per germline, CDR1 GTSNPN and CDR2 SVGIG (reference sequence). The CDR3 sequence is CAWSWGHSNYGYTF. In DNA form, the CDR3 reads TGTGCCTGGAGTTGGGGACATTCTAACTATGGCTACACCTTC.

This chain links TRBV7-9 with TRBJ1-2, with a weak D call TRBD1 (5 bases). This CDR3 contains 16 residues. Trimming pared 1 base from V and 4 bases from J, leaving 16 bases between. Germline lookup yields CDR1 SEHNR and CDR2 FQNEAQ (reference sequence). The CDR3 sequence is CASSLGFGGEIYGYTF. The CDR3 region has the DNA TGTGCCAGCAGCTTAGGGTTCGGGGGAGAAATCTATGGCTACACCTTC.

This chain joins TRBV10-3 and TRBJ1-2, with D hard to call. Germline values: CDR1 ENHRY, CDR2 SYGVKD. This CDR3 comprises 14 residues. V was shortened by 3 bases and J by 4 bases, with 12 bases between the two germline ends. CDR3 in DNA: TGTGCCATCAGTGATCCCACAGAGACCTATGGCTACACCTTC. This codes for CAISDPTETYGYTF.

The CDR3 DNA is TGTGCCAGCAGCTTATATAGCGGGGGGGATACGCAGTATTTT. Its translation: CASSLYSGGDTQYF. J is TRBJ2-3 and V is TRBV7-3; 10 bases map to TRBD2. Germline V lookup: CDR1 SGHTA, CDR2 FQGTGA. V shed 2 bases and J 6 bases; nucleotides not matched to a gene: 2. This CDR3 has 14 amino acids.

This sequence joins TRBV6-1 and TRBJ2-5, with TRBD2 as a possible D gene (5 bases). CDR3 size: 14 residues. Germline loops: CDR1 MNHNS, CDR2 SASEGT. V lost 5 bases, J lost 5 bases, and 15 bases lay in between. The CDR3 loop is CASSRGPLGETQYF. CDR3 DNA sequence: TGTGCCAGCAGTCGCGGGCCCCTAGGGGAGACCCAGTACTTC.

The J gene is TRBJ1-4, the V gene TRBV7-9, with 7 bases fitting TRBD1. Per the germline V gene, CDR1 is SEHNR and CDR2 is FQNEAQ (reference sequence). The CDR3 extends over 14 amino acids. The junction had 2 bases not matched to a gene; V was cut back by 3 bases and J by 4 bases. CDR3 region: CASSFQGVNEKLFF. CDR3 in DNA: TGTGCCAGCAGCTTCCAGGGGGTTAATGAAAAACTGTTTTTT.

The chain has TRBV6-5 and TRBJ1-2; D is unresolved. Trimming took 0 bases from V and 6 from J, leaving 11 bases between them. The CDR3 has 14 amino acids. Looked up from germline, CDR1 is MNHEY and CDR2 is SVGAGI. CDR3 loop: CASSYSVKGDGYTF. The CDR3 coding sequence is TGTGCCAGCAGTTACTCGGTAAAGGGAGATGGCTACACCTTC.

This clone was recorded once. The genes are TRBV5-1 and TRBJ2-3; TRBD2 matches 7 bases. CDR3 size: 14 residues. V was pared by 3 bases and J by 3 bases, with 4 bases of the junction left unmatched. Germline V gene sequence: CDR1 SGHRS, CDR2 YFSETQ. The CDR3 DNA sequence: TGCGCCAGCAGCTCCACCGGGAGGACAGATACGCAGTATTTT. Translation gives CASSSTGRTDTQYF.

This sequence joins TRBV11-3 and TRBJ1-1; the D is unclear. Trimming took off 2 bases at V and 5 bases at J, with 9 bases between the two ends. Looked up from germline, CDR1 is SGHNT and CDR2 is YENEEA. The CDR3 is 13 residues long. CDR3 sequence: CASSLYQKTEAFF. In DNA form, the CDR3 reads TGTGCCAGCAGCTTATATCAGAAGACTGAAGCTTTCTTT.

V is TRBV27 and J is TRBJ1-5, with D unclear. The CDR3 runs to 12 residues. The germline gives CDR1 MNHEY, CDR2 SMNVEV (reference sequence). V dropped 10 bases and J dropped 4 bases, with 11 bases sitting between them. The CDR3 loop is CATGSRNQPQHF. CDR3 coding DNA: TGTGCCACCGGATCCCGTAATCAGCCCCAGCATTTT.

V and J are TRBV7-8 and TRBJ1-5; D is undetermined. Germline CDR1 is SGHVS and CDR2 is FQNEAQ. The CDR3 has 13 amino acids. With 6 bases removed from V and 10 bases from J, the gap between germline ends came to 16 bases. The CDR3 loop is CASRAHTDLPQHF. The CDR3 coding sequence is TGTGCCAGCAGAGCTCACACGGATCTTCCCCAGCATTTT.

J is TRBJ1-2 and V is TRBV19, with TRBD1 matching over 9 bases. V lost 6 bases to trimming and J lost 6 bases; unmatched junction nucleotides: 17. Germline CDR1 and CDR2: LNHDA and SQIVND (reference sequence). The CDR3 runs to 17 residues. The CDR3 nucleotides read TGTGCCAGTAGGCCCCTAACACCCTTCGACAGGGGGGATGGCTACACCTTC. Its translation is CASRPLTPFDRGDGYTF.